The entry that follows covers one TCR beta chain sequence. Its target is not known. The sample is drawn from a study of cytomegalovirus exposure and HLA in healthy donors. As for the study in general: Both the roughly 120 validation repertoires and the approximately 620 first-cohort repertoires used the same platform, as reported by a later analysis.

General study findings and limits: The tendency of first-cohort TCR clusters to co-occur in the 120 validation repertoires was identified by a subsequent analysis.

Profiling relied on immunoSEQ multiplex PCR, and the TCRdb table lists in-frame clones only, not all of them. This table has some 170,000 clones, 80% to 85% appearing once. Germline V gene data show CDR1 as MDHEN and CDR2 as SYDVKM. J was trimmed by 7 bases and V by 2 bases; bases with no gene match: 6. The CDR3 is 15 residues long. The TCR originated in a young man in good health and CMV-seropositive. Sequencing was carried out using PBMCs. The chain is built from TRBV28 and TRBJ2-1; 9 bases are a match to TRBD2. CDR3 residues: CASSLGRAGGNEQFF. CDR3 nucleotides: TGTGCCAGCAGTTTAGGCAGGGCGGGGGGGAATGAGCAGTTCTTC.